This entry is about one T cell receptor (beta chain). This record belongs to a study of blood T cell repertoires in COVID-19. Whole-study context: Material from acute and convalescent COVID-19 was sourced from the United States, Italy and Spain.

In the authors' methods: Amplification of reference gene primers provided the estimated nucleated cell counts. Assay used: immunoSEQ multiplex PCR; TCRdb lists only in-frame clones, some missing. D and trimming were read from the DNA, whereas the V and J calls and clone size are those reported in that table. The table records 70,000 or so clones, under 95% of them present only once. Between the trimmed V and J ends, which lost 1 base and 7 bases, there was a span of 11 bases. This CDR3 spans 14 amino acids. Germline CDR1 and CDR2: MNHEY and SVGAGI. The clonotype was recovered from a human donor in a cohort sampled during active COVID-19. This chain connects TRBV6-5 to TRBJ1-5, with D possibly being TRBD1 (5 bases). Sequenced material: peripheral blood. CDR3 nucleotide sequence: TGTGCCAGCAGTTACTGGCAGGGCAGCCAGCCCCAGCATTTT. This sequence encodes CASSYWQGSQPQHF.